Shown below are 20 T cell receptor beta chains from a single sample sequenced in a study of human T cells and chemical hapten exposure. Time point noted: patch test 2, 6 weeks after DPC sensitization. As for treatment: therapeutic diphenylcyclopropenone sensitization with weekly scalp DPC. MiXCR, applied by TCRdb to the RACE reads, yields one record per CDR3 protein. The data hold 360,000 or so distinct CDR3 sequences, with around 6% observed a single time. The sample in question was whole blood, obtained in connection with sensitization to the hapten diphenylcyclopropenone (DPC). These receptors all stem from a woman younger than 35 with alopecia areata. Some clones in this sample may be carry-over from other donors' samples.

V is TRBV3-2 and J is TRBJ2-1. TRBV3-2 has pseudogene status. The CDR3 spans 9 residues. This CDR3 reads CASSQDWFF. The CDR3 DNA reads TGTGCCAGCAGCCAAGATTGGTTCTTC.

The rearrangement uses TRBV12-3 or TRBV12-4 and TRBJ2-1, with 8 bases identical to TRBD2. V trimming: 8 bases; J trimming: 9 bases; junction bases outside the gene matches: 6. CDR3 length equals 12 residues. The CDR3 nucleotides are TGTGCCAGCCGGGGGGGCCTAACTGAGCAGTTCTTC. Translation gives CASRGGLTEQFF.

This clonotype was seen many times. The chain recombines TRBV20-1 with TRBJ2-5; D unresolved. Germline V lookup: CDR1 DFQATT, CDR2 SNEGSKA (reference sequence). Trimming removed 5 bases at V and 5 bases at J, with 9 bases between. The CDR3 covers 11 residues. This CDR3 reads CSAETRETQYF. The CDR3 nucleotides read TGCAGTGCTGAGACCCGGGAGACCCAGTACTTC.

In this sample, this clonotype turned up a few times. The CDR3 region has the DNA TGTGCCAGCAGGCCGACAGTCACAGATACGCAGTATTTT. As protein: CASRPTVTDTQYF. This rearrangement joins TRBV7-2 to TRBJ2-3, with a tentative D call TRBD1 (5 bases). Trimming left V 6 bases short and J 2 bases short, with 9 bases between. Germline CDR1 SGHTA, CDR2 FQGNSA. This CDR3 has 13 amino acids.

This clonotype has a handful of counts. The gene calls are TRBV29-1 and TRBJ2-4; the D gene is possibly TRBD1 (5 bases). V was shortened by 1 base and J by 4 bases, with 8 bases between the two germline ends. This CDR3 has 13 residues. The V gene's germline CDR1 is SQVTM and CDR2 ANQGSEA. CDR3 DNA sequence: TGCAGCGTTGAAGGGCCAGGGAAAAACATTCAGTACTTC. It translates to CSVEGPGKNIQYF. Combining the CDR3 with reference TRBV29-1 and TRBJ2-4 gives the whole variable domain SAVISQKPSRDICQRGTSLTIQCQVDSQVTMMFWYRQQPGQSLTLIATANQGSEATYESGFVIDKFPISRPNLTFSTLTVSNMSPEDSSIYLCSVEGPGKNIQYFGAGTRLSVL.

This chain uses TRBV12-3 or TRBV12-4 with TRBJ2-3; no clear D. V was pared by 3 bases and J by 3 bases, with 13 bases between. This CDR3 region has 15 residues. The CDR3 region is CASSLGQPRTDTQYF. The CDR3 nucleotides are TGTGCCAGCAGTTTGGGTCAGCCACGGACAGATACGCAGTATTTT.

The table lists this clonotype with a few counts. The V call is TRBV7-2, the J call TRBJ2-3; D is undetermined. The germline gives CDR1 SGHTA, CDR2 FQGNSA. Trimming left V 5 bases short and J 2 bases short, with 11 bases between. The CDR3 sequence is 14 residues long. Here the CDR3 DNA reads TGTGCCAGCAGCCCCGCGCCCGTCACAGATACGCAGTATTTT. This codes for CASSPAPVTDTQYF.

At least ten counts were recorded for this clonotype. This chain links TRBV20-1 with TRBJ1-5; TRBD1 agrees at 11 bases. This CDR3 is built from 16 residues. V dropped 2 bases and J dropped 3; count of bases not matched to a gene: 6. Germline loops: CDR1 DFQATT, CDR2 SNEGSKA (reference sequence). The CDR3 sequence is CSARWDRGFHNQPQHF. In DNA, the CDR3 is TGCAGTGCTAGATGGGACAGGGGGTTCCACAATCAGCCCCAGCATTTT.

This rearrangement joins TRBV5-1 to TRBJ2-3; maybe TRBD1 (6 bases). The CDR3 sequence is 18 residues long. The V end lost 0 bases, the J end lost 2 bases, and 19 bases lay between the germline ends. The germline gives CDR1 SGHRS, CDR2 YFSETQ. The CDR3 sequence is CASSLVAGVVLDTDTQYF. Written as DNA, the CDR3 is TGCGCCAGCAGCTTGGTGGCAGGGGTGGTTTTGGACACAGATACGCAGTATTTT.

This clonotype has at least ten counts. The chain joins TRBV28 to TRBJ1-5; D is unclear. The ends were cut back, 1 base at V and 3 bases at J, with 10 bases in the middle. The CDR3 has 15 amino acids. Germline lookup yields CDR1 MDHEN and CDR2 SYDVKM. The CDR3 sequence: CASSLLQWNNQPQHF. CDR3 nucleotides: TGTGCCAGCAGTTTATTACAGTGGAACAATCAGCCCCAGCATTTT.

The rearrangement joins TRBV7-2 to TRBJ2-3; tentative D call: TRBD2 (5 bases). The CDR3 is 13 amino acids. Germline V gene data show CDR1 as SGHTA and CDR2 as FQGNSA. Trimming took 8 bases from V and 4 from J, leaving 13 bases between them. The CDR3 bases are TGTGCCAGCCGCAGCGGACCCGCAGATACGCAGTATTTT. It is translated as CASRSGPADTQYF.

The chain uses TRBV2 and TRBJ2-3, with 7 bases aligning to TRBD1. CDR1 is SNHLY, CDR2 FYNNEI, per germline. V lost 7 bases to trimming and J lost 10 bases; unmatched junction nucleotides: 14. This CDR3 has 14 residues. CDR3 DNA: TGTGCCAGCACCTACAGGGGTCTAGTGCGGGCGCAGTATTTT. Its protein product is CASTYRGLVRAQYF. Filled out from reference TRBV2 and TRBJ2-3, the complete variable domain reads EPEVTQTPSHQVTQMGQEVILRCVPISNHLYFYWYRQILGQKVEFLVSFYNNEISEKSEIFDDQFSVERPDGSNFTLKIRSTKLEDSAMYFCASTYRGLVRAQYFGPGTRLTVL.

This clonotype has a handful of counts. The chain employs TRBV4-3 and TRBJ2-1; 8 positions agree with TRBD1. V lost 2 bases, J lost 7 bases, and 7 bases stayed unmatched. CDR1 and CDR2 from the germline V gene are LGHNA and YSLEER. The CDR3 is 15 residues long. CDR3 nucleotides: TGCGCCAGCAGCCAACTCCAGGGGGCGCAGAATGAGCAGTTCTTC. Translating it yields CASSQLQGAQNEQFF.

This clonotype was recorded at least ten times. This chain uses TRBV28 with TRBJ1-6; tentatively, D is TRBD1 (5 bases). The germline CDR1 and CDR2 sequences are MDHEN and SYDVKM. V was clipped by 5 bases and J by 7 bases, with 12 bases between them. The CDR3 runs 14 residues. As DNA, the CDR3 is TGTGCCAGCAGTCAGGGAGGGGTCAATTCACCCCTCCACTTT. Protein product: CASSQGGVNSPLHF.

This chain uses TRBV20-1 with TRBJ1-5; possible D gene TRBD1, 5 bases. Germline lookup yields CDR1 DFQATT and CDR2 SNEGSKA (reference sequence). This CDR3 contains 14 residues. V lost 0 bases and J 2 bases, leaving 8 bases between the germline ends. As DNA, the CDR3 is TGCAGTGCTAGAGATTTAGGGGGCAATCAGCCCCAGCATTTT. Translating gives CSARDLGGNQPQHF.

In its sample, this clonotype was seen many times. V usage is TRBV7-9 and J usage is TRBJ1-1; D is unclear. The CDR3 totals 15 residues. Germline assignment: CDR1 SEHNR and CDR2 FQNEAQ (reference sequence). The ends were cut back, 2 bases at V and 0 bases at J, with 10 bases in the middle. CDR3 sequence reads: CASSLSGVMNTEAFF. The CDR3 DNA follows: TGTGCCAGCAGCTTAAGTGGGGTTATGAACACTGAAGCTTTCTTT. Full variable domain (outside the CDR3, taken from reference TRBV7-9 and TRBJ1-1): DTGVSQNPRHKITKRGQNVTFRCDPISEHNRLYWYRQTLGQGPEFLTYFQNEAQLEKSRLLSDRFSAERPKGSFSTLEIQRTEQGDSAMYLCASSLSGVMNTEAFFGQGTRLTVV.

The chain carries TRBV6-1 and TRBJ2-3; 10 bases agree with TRBD2. With V trimmed by 6 bases and J by 4 bases, 7 bases remained unmatched. Germline CDR1 is MNHNS and CDR2 is SASEGT. The CDR3 covers 15 residues. CDR3 DNA: TGTGCCAGCAGGACCGGGCTAGCGGGGGCAGATACGCAGTATTTT. Protein: CASRTGLAGADTQYF.

At least ten counts were recorded for this clonotype. The chain links TRBV2 to TRBJ1-1; D uncertain. Germline V gives CDR1 SNHLY, CDR2 FYNNEI. V lost 1 base to trimming and J lost 1 base, with 4 bases between them. This CDR3 is 13 amino acids long. CDR3 protein: CASSEEGNTEAFF. CDR3 sequence (DNA): TGTGCCAGCAGTGAAGAGGGGAACACTGAAGCTTTCTTT. The full variable domain, in which reference TRBV2 and TRBJ1-1 provide the parts outside the CDR3, is EPEVTQTPSHQVTQMGQEVILRCVPISNHLYFYWYRQILGQKVEFLVSFYNNEISEKSEIFDDQFSVERPDGSNFTLKIRSTKLEDSAMYFCASSEEGNTEAFFGQGTRLTVV.

The chain is built from TRBV12-3 or TRBV12-4 and TRBJ2-2, with unresolved D. V was trimmed by 2 bases and J by 4 bases, leaving 17 bases between them. CDR3 size: 17 residues. The chain's CDR3 is CASSLRSAGRSTGELFF. CDR3 nucleotide sequence: TGTGCCAGCAGTTTAAGGAGCGCAGGACGAAGCACCGGGGAGCTGTTTTTT.

Only a few counts were recorded for this clonotype. This chain links TRBV11-1 with TRBJ2-3, with TRBD1 as a possible D gene (5 bases). With 5 bases removed from V and 6 bases from J, the gap between germline ends came to 15 bases. There are 14 residues in the CDR3. CDR1 and CDR2 (germline): SGHAT, FQDESV (reference sequence). The CDR3 DNA reads as TGTGCCAGCAGCAGGGGTCCGAAAAGGGATACGCAGTATTTT. Its protein product is CASSRGPKRDTQYF.